A selection of T cell receptor beta chains follows, all from one sample in a study of T cells after yellow fever vaccination. TCRdb called the 5' RACE reads again in MiXCR, with one record for every CDR3 protein. The sample includes 150,000 to 200,000 distinct CDR3 sequences, about 11% of them seen just once. Sequences were derived from CD8+ T cells sorted from PBMCs, sampled 15 days after the yellow fever booster vaccination. Receptor source: a man in his late teens or twenties who received the YFV17D yellow fever vaccine. Both conserved end residues are part of each CDR3. The D gene is left open where the match is weak. Clone size, where shown, is once, few, many, or a class for clones that have expanded.

v_gene,j_gene,abundance,d_gene,CDR3nt,CDR3aa
TRBV19,TRBJ2-1,few,TRBD2,TGTGCCAGTACCGCCGGGACTAGCGGGGTCAATGAGCAGTTCTTC,CASTAGTSGVNEQFF
TRBV4-3,TRBJ2-2,few,TRBD2,TGCGCCAGCAGCCAACCCCTAGGACTAGCGGGGGGGCGAGTCACCGGGGAGCTGTTTTTT,CASSQPLGLAGGRVTGELFF
TRBV9,TRBJ2-4,.,.,TGTGCCAGCAGCTCCGACAGAGCTCGGGGCATTCAGTACTTC,CASSSDRARGIQYF
TRBV12-3/TRBV12-4,TRBJ1-2,few,.,TGTGCCAGCAGTTCGGTGGGATACAGCGGCTACACCTTC,CASSSVGYSGYTF
TRBV7-3,TRBJ2-2,.,TRBD2,TGTGCCAGCAGCTTTATCGTGGGCGGGGGAACGAACACCGGGGAGCTGTTTTTT,CASSFIVGGGTNTGELFF
TRBV6-6,TRBJ2-3,.,TRBD1,TGTGCCAGCAGTTACGAAGGGGGCGACACAGATACGCAGTATTTT,CASSYEGGDTDTQYF
TRBV5-1,TRBJ2-2,.,.,TGCACCAGCAGCTTGGTCGGGGCGACCGGGGAGCTGTTTTTT,CTSSLVGATGELFF
TRBV4-3,TRBJ2-7,.,.,TGCGCCAGCAGCCAAGATCCCCTACTAGTTTCTGGCGAGCAGTACTTC,CASSQDPLLVSGEQYF
TRBV9,TRBJ2-3,few,.,TGTGCCAGCAGCGTGTCAGGGTTACCAGATACGCAGTATTTT,CASSVSGLPDTQYF
TRBV20-1,TRBJ2-5,few,TRBD2,TGCAGTGCTAGATCTAGCGGGGGGGGCGGCCCAAGAGAGACCCAGTACTTC,CSARSSGGGGPRETQYF
TRBV4-3,TRBJ2-3,few,TRBD1,TGCGCCAGCAGCCAGGACTTAGGGGGCGCAGATACGCAGTATTTT,CASSQDLGGADTQYF
TRBV20-1,TRBJ1-5,.,.,TGCAGTGCTAGGGTCTTAGGGGCAGGCAATCAGCCCCAGCATTTT,CSARVLGAGNQPQHF
TRBV4-2,TRBJ2-1,few,.,TGTGCCAGCAGCGTCCAGGCGGAGATCTCCTACAATGAGCAGTTCTTC,CASSVQAEISYNEQFF
TRBV7-2,TRBJ2-4,few,.,TGTGCCAGCTTGGGGGCACAAAGAGCCAAAAACATTCAGTACTTC,CASLGAQRAKNIQYF
TRBV6-2/TRBV6-3,TRBJ2-1,.,.,TGTGCCAGCAGACCTTTCGACAGTTACAATGAGCAGTTCTTC,CASRPFDSYNEQFF
TRBV6-1,TRBJ1-1,.,.,TGTGCCAGCAGGAACGCAGGGGATTATACTGAAGCTTTCTTT,CASRNAGDYTEAFF
TRBV4-1,TRBJ1-5,.,.,TGCGCCAGCAGTCTATGGGAGGGGGAACAGCCCCAGCATTTT,CASSLWEGEQPQHF
TRBV5-1,TRBJ2-1,.,TRBD2,TGCGCCAGCAGCCCGGTGACTAGCGGGGAGTACACTGAGCAGTTCTTC,CASSPVTSGEYTEQFF
TRBV9,TRBJ2-3,few,TRBD2,TGTGCCAGCAGCAAAACTCTAGCGGGGGTGACAGATACGCAGTATTTT,CASSKTLAGVTDTQYF
TRBV18,TRBJ1-5,few,.,TGTGCCAGCTCGCCCGGGACACCGTATCAGCCCCAGCATTTT,CASSPGTPYQPQHF
TRBV6-1,TRBJ2-1,few,TRBD2,TGTGCCAGCAGTCAAGGGACTAGCGGGGGAAATGAGCAGTTCTTC,CASSQGTSGGNEQFF
TRBV7-2,TRBJ2-1,.,.,TGTGCCAGCAGCTTACGGCGAGCGGGCTCCTACAATGAGCAGTTCTTC,CASSLRRAGSYNEQFF
TRBV30,TRBJ1-3,.,.,TGTGCCTGGAGTATTGTACAGAACTCTGGAAACACCATATATTTT,CAWSIVQNSGNTIYF
TRBV10-3,TRBJ2-1,.,.,TGTGCCATCCACGACGGAGGGCTCTCCTACAATGAGCAGTTCTTC,CAIHDGGLSYNEQFF
TRBV7-6,TRBJ2-1,few,TRBD2,TGTGCCAGCAGCTTAGCGTGGACCGGGACTAGCTTCGTAAATGAGCAGTTCTTC,CASSLAWTGTSFVNEQFF
TRBV25-1,TRBJ2-1,.,TRBD2,TGTGCCAGCAGAGGCGGGACTAGCGGGGGGGCCTGGGATGAGCAGTTCTTC,CASRGGTSGGAWDEQFF
TRBV5-1,TRBJ1-5,.,.,TGCGCCAGCAGCTTGGCTGGGAACAATCAGCCCCAGCATTTT,CASSLAGNNQPQHF
TRBV6-5,TRBJ1-5,.,.,TGTGCCAGCACCCAGCCCCAGCATTTT,CASTQPQHF
TRBV6-5,TRBJ1-5,few,.,TGTGCCAGCAGTTATAAGAGGGGCGGCAATCAGCCCCAGCATTTT,CASSYKRGGNQPQHF
TRBV24-1,TRBJ2-2,.,.,TGTGCCACCAGTGGGAGACCAGGGGAGCTGTTTTTT,CATSGRPGELFF
TRBV7-9,TRBJ2-1,few,.,TGTGCCAGCAGCGTAAAGCACAATGAGCAGTTCTTC,CASSVKHNEQFF
TRBV6-5,TRBJ2-2,.,.,TGTGCCAGCAGTTGGGCCGGGGCGGCCTACGGAATGGAGCTGTTTTTT,CASSWAGAAYGMELFF
TRBV27,TRBJ1-1,many,.,TGTGCCAGCAGTTTAGGCCCCAACGCTGAAGCTTTCTTT,CASSLGPNAEAFF
TRBV14,TRBJ2-1,.,TRBD1,TGTGCCAGCAGCCCAGGACAGGGGGCGATGGGCTCCTACAATGAGCAGTTCTTC,CASSPGQGAMGSYNEQFF
TRBV4-2,TRBJ1-2,.,TRBD1,TGTGCCAGCAGCCAACTAAAGCAGGGGGACAGTTATTATGGCTACACCTTC,CASSQLKQGDSYYGYTF
TRBV27,TRBJ2-5,many,.,TGTGCCAGCAGTTTATCGAGACTCAGGGGGACCCAGTACTTC,CASSLSRLRGTQYF
TRBV4-3,TRBJ1-6,few,.,TGCGCCAGCAGCCAAGAAGACGGACTCGATTCACCCCTCCACTTT,CASSQEDGLDSPLHF
TRBV14,TRBJ1-1,.,.,TGTGCCAGCAGCCCCCATATTGAGAACACTGAAGCTTTCTTT,CASSPHIENTEAFF
TRBV24-1,TRBJ1-2,.,TRBD1,TGTGCCACCAGTGACCGAACCCGGGGACAGGGGAAAGACTACACCTTC,CATSDRTRGQGKDYTF
TRBV7-2,TRBJ2-7,.,.,TGTGCCAGCAGCTTAGACTTTTACGAGCAGTACTTC,CASSLDFYEQYF
TRBV20-1,TRBJ2-1,few,.,TGCAGTGCTCCCGGACTCTACAATGAGCAGTTCTTC,CSAPGLYNEQFF
TRBV6-2/TRBV6-3,TRBJ1-1,few,.,TGTGCCAGCAGTTACTTCTTGAACACTGAAGCTTTCTTT,CASSYFLNTEAFF
TRBV7-2,TRBJ1-2,.,TRBD1,TGTGCCAGCAGCTTGAAGGGGGCGCAAGTTCTTAACTATGGCTACACCTTC,CASSLKGAQVLNYGYTF
TRBV7-9,TRBJ1-4,few,.,TGTGCCAGCAGCCTCTCCCCTAATGAAAAACTGTTTTTT,CASSLSPNEKLFF
TRBV15,TRBJ2-7,.,.,TGTGCCACCAGCAGCGACCCTGGGGGTTACGAGCAGTACTTC,CATSSDPGGYEQYF